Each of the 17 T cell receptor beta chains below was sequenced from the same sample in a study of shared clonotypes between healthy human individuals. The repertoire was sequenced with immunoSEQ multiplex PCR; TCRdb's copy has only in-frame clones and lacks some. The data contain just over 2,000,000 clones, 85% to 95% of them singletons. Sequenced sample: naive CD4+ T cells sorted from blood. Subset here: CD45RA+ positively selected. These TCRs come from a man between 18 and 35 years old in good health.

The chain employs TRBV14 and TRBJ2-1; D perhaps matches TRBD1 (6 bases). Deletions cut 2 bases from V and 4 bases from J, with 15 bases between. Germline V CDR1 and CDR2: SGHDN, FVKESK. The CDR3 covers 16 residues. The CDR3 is CASSQLPGDLYNEQFF. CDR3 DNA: TGTGCCAGCAGCCAACTACCAGGGGACCTTTACAATGAGCAGTTCTTC.

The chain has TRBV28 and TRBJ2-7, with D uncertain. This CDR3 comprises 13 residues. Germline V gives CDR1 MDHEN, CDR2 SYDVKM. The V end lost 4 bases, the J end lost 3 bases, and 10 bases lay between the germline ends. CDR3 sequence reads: CASSSPDHYEQYF. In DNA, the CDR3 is TGTGCCAGCAGTTCGCCAGACCACTACGAGCAGTACTTC.

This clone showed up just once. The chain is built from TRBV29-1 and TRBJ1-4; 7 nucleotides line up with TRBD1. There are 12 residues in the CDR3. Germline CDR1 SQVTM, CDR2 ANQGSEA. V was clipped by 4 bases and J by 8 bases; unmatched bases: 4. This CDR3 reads CSVGQGAEKLFF. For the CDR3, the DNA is TGCAGCGTTGGACAGGGAGCGGAAAAACTGTTTTTT.

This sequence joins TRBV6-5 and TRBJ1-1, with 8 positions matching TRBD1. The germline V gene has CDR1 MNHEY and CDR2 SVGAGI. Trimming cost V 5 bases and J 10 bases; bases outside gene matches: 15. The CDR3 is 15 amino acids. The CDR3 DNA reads TGTGCCAGCAGTCCCCCATCGACAGGGGTCTTCCGAGCTTTCTTT. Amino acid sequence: CASSPPSTGVFRAFF.

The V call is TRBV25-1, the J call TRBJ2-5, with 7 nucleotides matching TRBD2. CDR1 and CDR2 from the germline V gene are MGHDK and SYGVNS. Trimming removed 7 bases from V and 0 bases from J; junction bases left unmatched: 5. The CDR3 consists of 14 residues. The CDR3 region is CASTSSGNQETQYF. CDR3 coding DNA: TGTGCCAGCACGTCTAGCGGAAACCAAGAGACCCAGTACTTC.

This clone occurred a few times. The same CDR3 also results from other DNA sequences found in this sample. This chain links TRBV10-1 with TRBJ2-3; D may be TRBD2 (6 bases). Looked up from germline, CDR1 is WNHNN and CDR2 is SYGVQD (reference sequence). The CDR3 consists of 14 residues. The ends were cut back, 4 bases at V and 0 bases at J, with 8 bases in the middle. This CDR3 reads CASSAGTSTDTQYF. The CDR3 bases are TGCGCCAGCAGTGCCGGGACTAGCACAGATACGCAGTATTTT.

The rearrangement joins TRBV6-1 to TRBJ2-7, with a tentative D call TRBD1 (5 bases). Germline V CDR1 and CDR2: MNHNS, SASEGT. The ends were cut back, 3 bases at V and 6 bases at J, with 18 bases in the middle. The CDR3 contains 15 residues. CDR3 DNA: TGTGCCAGCAGTGACTCTCGGGCAGGGCGTGGCGAGCAGTACTTC. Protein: CASSDSRAGRGEQYF.

CDR3 in DNA: TGTGCCAGCAGTGTTCATAGGAACACCATATATTTT. The encoded protein is CASSVHRNTIYF. The V call is TRBV28, the J call TRBJ1-3, with no clear D. This CDR3 has 12 residues. From germline, CDR1 is MDHEN and CDR2 SYDVKM. Trimming took off 5 bases at V and 7 bases at J, with 9 bases between the two ends.

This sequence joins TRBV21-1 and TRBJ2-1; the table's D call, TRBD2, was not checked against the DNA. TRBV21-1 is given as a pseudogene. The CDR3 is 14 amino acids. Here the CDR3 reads CASSRDSHAYEQFF. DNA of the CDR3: TGTGCCAGCAGCCGGGACTCCCATGCCTATGAGCAGTTCTTC.

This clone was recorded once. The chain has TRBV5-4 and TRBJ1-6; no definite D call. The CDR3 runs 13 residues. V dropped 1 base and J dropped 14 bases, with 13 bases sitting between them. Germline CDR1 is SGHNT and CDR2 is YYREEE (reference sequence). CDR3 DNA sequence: TGTGCCAGCAGCTTGTCGTCACAGCCAACCCTCCACTTT. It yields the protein CASSLSSQPTLHF.

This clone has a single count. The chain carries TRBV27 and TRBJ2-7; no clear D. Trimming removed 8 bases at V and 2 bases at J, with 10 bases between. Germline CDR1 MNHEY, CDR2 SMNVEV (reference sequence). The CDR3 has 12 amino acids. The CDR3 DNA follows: TGTGCCAGCGCCAGGCCGCCCTACGAGCAGTACTTC. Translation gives CASARPPYEQYF.

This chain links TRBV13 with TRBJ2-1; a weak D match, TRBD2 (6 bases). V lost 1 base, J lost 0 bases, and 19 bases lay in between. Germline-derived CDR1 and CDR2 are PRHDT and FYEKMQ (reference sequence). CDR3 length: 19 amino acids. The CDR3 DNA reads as TGTGCCAGCAGCTTAGCGTTGGGATCTAGCGAGGGCTCCTACAATGAGCAGTTCTTC. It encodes CASSLALGSSEGSYNEQFF.

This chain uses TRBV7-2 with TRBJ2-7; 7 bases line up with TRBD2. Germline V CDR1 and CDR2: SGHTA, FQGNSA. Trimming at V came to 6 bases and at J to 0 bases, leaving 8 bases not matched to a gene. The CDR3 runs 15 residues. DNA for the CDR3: TGTGCCAGCAGGGTTAGCGGGCCGATCTCCTACGAGCAGTACTTC. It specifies CASRVSGPISYEQYF.

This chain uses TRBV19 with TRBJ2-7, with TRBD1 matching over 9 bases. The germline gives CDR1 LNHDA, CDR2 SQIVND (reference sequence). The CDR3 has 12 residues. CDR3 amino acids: CATGDRAYEQYF. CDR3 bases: TGTGCTACGGGGGACAGGGCTTACGAGCAGTACTTC.

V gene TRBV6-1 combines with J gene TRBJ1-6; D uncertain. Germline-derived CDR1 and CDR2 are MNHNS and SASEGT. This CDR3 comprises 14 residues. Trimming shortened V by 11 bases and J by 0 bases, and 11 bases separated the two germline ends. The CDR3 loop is CALNGSSYNSPLHF. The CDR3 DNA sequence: TGTGCCCTTAACGGGTCCTCCTATAATTCACCCCTCCACTTT.

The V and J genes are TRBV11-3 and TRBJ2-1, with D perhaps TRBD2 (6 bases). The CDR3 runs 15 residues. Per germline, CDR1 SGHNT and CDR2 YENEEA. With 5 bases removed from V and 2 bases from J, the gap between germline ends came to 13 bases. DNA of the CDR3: TGTGCCAGCAGCATCCATAGCGGTACCTACAATGAGCAGTTCTTC. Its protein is CASSIHSGTYNEQFF.

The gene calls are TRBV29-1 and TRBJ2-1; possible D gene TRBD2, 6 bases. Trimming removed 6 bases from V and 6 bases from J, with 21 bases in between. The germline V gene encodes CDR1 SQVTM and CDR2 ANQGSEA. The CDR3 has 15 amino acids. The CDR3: CSVRGKGTKSNEQFF. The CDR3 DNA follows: TGCAGCGTCCGGGGGAAGGGGACGAAGTCCAATGAGCAGTTCTTC.